This is a list of T cell receptor beta chains from one sample in a study of PD-1 blockade in classical Hodgkin lymphoma. The method was immunoSEQ multiplex PCR; TCRdb's version includes in-frame clones alone and lacks a portion of them. Altogether roughly 90,000 clones are present, 81% being singletons, with the ten largest covering roughly 15%. The input for sequencing was peripheral blood mononuclear cells (PBMCs), taken before the second cycle of nivolumab. The receptors originated from a human donor with classical Hodgkin lymphoma. CDR3s include the opening cysteine and the closing phenylalanine or tryptophan. The D gene is left open where the match is weak. Size is stated for part of the rows, as once, few or many counts, or as a class when the clone is expanded.

clone size	J gene	D gene	V gene	CDR3 DNA	CDR3 protein
.	TRBJ2-7	.	TRBV19	TGTGCCAGTAGTATAGGGAAGCTAGGAGGCTACGAGCAGTACTTC	CASSIGKLGGYEQYF
.	TRBJ1-2	TRBD1	TRBV29-1	TGCAGCGTTACCCGGACAGGGAACTATGGCTACACCTTC	CSVTRTGNYGYTF
.	TRBJ1-2	.	TRBV20-1	TGCAGTGCTATAACTGGCTATGGCTACACCTTC	CSAITGYGYTF
.	TRBJ1-1	.	TRBV5-1	TGCGCCAGCAGCTCCCTCGGGTTTGAGGGAAGGAACACTGAAGCTTTCTTT	CASSSLGFEGRNTEAFF
.	TRBJ2-3	.	TRBV4-1	TGCGCCAGCAGCCACGGAGGCACAGATACGCAGTATTTT	CASSHGGTDTQYF
.	TRBJ2-7	TRBD2	TRBV9	TGTGCCAGCAGCGCGGGGGTGGGACTAGGGTCGTCCGAGCAGTACTTC	CASSAGVGLGSSEQYF
.	TRBJ1-2	.	TRBV12-2	TGTGCAAGTCGCTTAGCGCGGGACAGTTGGGGCTACACCTTC	CASRLARDSWGYTF
many	TRBJ2-3	.	TRBV7-9	TGTGCCAGCAGCGTCGGACTGGGAGGAGATACGCAGTATTTT	CASSVGLGGDTQYF
few	TRBJ2-2	.	TRBV10-3	TGTGCCATCAGTCCCTCTTTGGGCAGATACACCGGGGAGCTGTTTTTT	CAISPSLGRYTGELFF
.	TRBJ1-2	.	TRBV18	TGTGCCAGCTCACCACCCGAGCCCTATGGCTACACCTTC	CASSPPEPYGYTF
.	TRBJ1-5	TRBD1	TRBV29-1	TGCAGCGTTGCTGGGCCCCAGGGGGCCCAGCATTTT	CSVAGPQGAQHF
.	TRBJ2-7	.	TRBV7-9	TGTGCCAGCAGCACCGACTCTTCCTACGAGCAGTACTTC	CASSTDSSYEQYF
.	TRBJ2-7	.	TRBV29-1	TGCAGCGTTGAAGAAGTAGGGTACGAGCAGTACTTC	CSVEEVGYEQYF
.	TRBJ1-1	.	TRBV4-1	TGCGCCAGCAGCCAAGAGTGGAGAGGACACACTGAAGCTTTCTTT	CASSQEWRGHTEAFF
.	TRBJ1-5	.	TRBV4-2	TGTGCCAGCAGCCAAGCCGGGACCGGGCTTGGAAATCAGCCCCAGCATTTT	CASSQAGTGLGNQPQHF
few	TRBJ2-3	TRBD2	TRBV7-2	TGTGCCAGCAGCTTATTGCCGGGAGGGAGGGATACGCAGTATTTT	CASSLLPGGRDTQYF
.	TRBJ1-1	.	TRBV2	TGTGCCAGCAGTGACAGAGGAGGCACTGAAGCTTTCTTT	CASSDRGGTEAFF
.	TRBJ2-7	TRBD2	TRBV19	TGTGCCAGTAGTATCTCAGCGGGAGACTACGAGCAGTACTTC	CASSISAGDYEQYF
.	TRBJ2-2	.	TRBV29-1	TGCAGCGTTGGGGCCACCGGGGAGCTGTTTTTT	CSVGATGELFF
.	TRBJ2-7	.	TRBV12-5	TGTGCTAGTGGTTCGGGGAGCTCCTACGAGCAGTACTTC	CASGSGSSYEQYF
.	TRBJ2-1	.	TRBV10-3	TGTGCCATCAGTGAGGGGCCCTCCTCGCCGTTCTTC	CAISEGPSSPFF
many	TRBJ2-1	.	TRBV4-2	TGTGCCAGCAGCCAGGGCACAGTGGATGAGCAGTTCTTC	CASSQGTVDEQFF
.	TRBJ1-1	.	TRBV29-1	TGCAGCGTGCAAAACACTGAAGCTTTCTTT	CSVQNTEAFF
.	TRBJ2-7	TRBD2	TRBV9	TGTGCCAGCAGCGTAGTCGGGACTAGCGGGACCCACGAGCAGTACTTC	CASSVVGTSGTHEQYF
.	TRBJ2-5	.	TRBV7-2	TGTGCCAGCAGCTTGAAGGCAGGAGTCCCAGAGACCCAGTACTTC	CASSLKAGVPETQYF
once	TRBJ1-2	TRBD1	TRBV5-8	TGTGCCAGCAGCTGGACAGGGGCCTATGGCTACACCTTC	CASSWTGAYGYTF
.	TRBJ2-1	.	TRBV10-3	TGTGCCATCAGTAACGGACCCGGCGTGGATGAGCAGTTCTTC	CAISNGPGVDEQFF
once	TRBJ2-7	TRBD2	TRBV5-1	TGCGCCAGCAGCTCCAGTAGCGGGGCCTCCGAGCAGTACTTC	CASSSSSGASEQYF
.	TRBJ2-7	TRBD2	TRBV10-2	TGCGCCAGCAGTGAGTCGAGACTAGCGGGCATATACGAGCAGTACTTC	CASSESRLAGIYEQYF
.	TRBJ2-1	TRBD1	TRBV2	TGTGCCAGCAGCCCAGGGGGCAATGAGCAGTTCTTC	CASSPGGNEQFF
few	TRBJ1-1	.	TRBV7-9	TGTGCCAGCAGCCGCAGCATAGGAGGGGTGAACACTGAAGCTTTCTTT	CASSRSIGGVNTEAFF
few	TRBJ1-5	TRBD1	TRBV7-9	TGTGCCAGCAGCTTAGGACAGGGGGCGGGCAATCAGCCCCAGCATTTT	CASSLGQGAGNQPQHF
.	TRBJ1-4	.	TRBV5-1	TGCGCCAGCAGCTTGGCCCAGGGTGGAGATGAAAAACTGTTTTTT	CASSLAQGGDEKLFF
few	TRBJ1-1	.	TRBV4-2	TGTGCCAGCAGCCGCATTTTACGGACGGGGAACACTGAAGCTTTCTTT	CASSRILRTGNTEAFF
.	TRBJ2-3	.	TRBV10-3	TGTGCCATCAGTGGGAGGAGCACAGATACGCAGTATTTT	CAISGRSTDTQYF
few	TRBJ2-2	TRBD2	TRBV6-5	TGTGCCAGCAGCATCGGACTAGCGGGGACCGGGGAGCTGTTTTTT	CASSIGLAGTGELFF
.	TRBJ1-2	TRBD1	TRBV5-6	TGTGCCAGCAGCTTACAGGGGAGGAACTATGGCTACACCTTC	CASSLQGRNYGYTF
once	TRBJ2-2	.	TRBV30	TGTGCCTGGGGCCTAGCAGTCGGGGAGCTGTTTTTT	CAWGLAVGELFF
.	TRBJ1-1	.	TRBV6-5	TGTGCCAGCTACAACCGTGGGGGGCTGGGGACTGAAGCTTTCTTT	CASYNRGGLGTEAFF
.	TRBJ2-7	TRBD2	TRBV10-3	TGTGCCATCAGAGGCCCGGGACTAGCGGGAGACGAGCAGTACTTC	CAIRGPGLAGDEQYF
.	TRBJ2-7	TRBD2	TRBV7-9	TGTGCCAGCAGCCTCATAGCGGGAGCCCCTGAGTCGGAGCAGTACTTC	CASSLIAGAPESEQYF
once	TRBJ1-1	TRBD1	TRBV29-1	TGCAGCGGCCGCACAGGGGGCAGGACTGAAGCTTTCTTT	CSGRTGGRTEAFF
.	TRBJ1-4	.	TRBV5-1	TGCGCCAGCAGCTTCCAAGGGGGAACTAATGAAAAACTGTTTTTT	CASSFQGGTNEKLFF
.	TRBJ2-1	TRBD1	TRBV18	TGTGCCAGCTCACTTTCAGGACAGGGCAACTACAATGAGCAGTTCTTC	CASSLSGQGNYNEQFF
.	TRBJ1-5	.	TRBV6-5	TGTGCCAGCAGCACAGGGAATCAGCCCCAGCATTTT	CASSTGNQPQHF
.	TRBJ2-2	.	TRBV19	TGTGCCAGTAGTATTCAACCGAACACCGGGGAGCTGTTTTTT	CASSIQPNTGELFF
.	TRBJ2-3	TRBD2	TRBV2	TGTGCCAGCAGTGGGGAACTAGCGGGTAGAGATACGCAGTATTTT	CASSGELAGRDTQYF
.	TRBJ2-1	.	TRBV14	TGTGCCAGCAGCCCCGGTCGGATACGAGAGCAGTTCTTC	CASSPGRIREQFF
.	TRBJ2-1	.	TRBV27	TGTGCCAGCAGTTTATTGCGATCGAGGGTTTACAATGAGCAGTTCTTC	CASSLLRSRVYNEQFF
.	TRBJ1-1	.	TRBV7-3	TGTGCCAGCAGCTTAGGCCAAGGAGGGGTGAACACTGAAGCTTTCTTT	CASSLGQGGVNTEAFF
.	TRBJ1-1	.	TRBV30	TGTGCCTGGAGTGTACTAGTGGGGACTGAAGCTTTCTTT	CAWSVLVGTEAFF
.	TRBJ2-3	.	TRBV6-1	TGTGCCAGCAGTGAAGCGGGAGGGGGGGTCCCTAGCACAGATACGCAGTATTTT	CASSEAGGGVPSTDTQYF
.	TRBJ2-7	TRBD1	TRBV28	TGTGCCAGCAGTCCTCAGACAGGGCGCTCCTACGAGCAGTACTTC	CASSPQTGRSYEQYF
.	TRBJ2-1	TRBD1	TRBV5-6	TGTGCCAGCAGCTCCGGTCGGACAGGGGGTTTCTCCTACAATGAGCAGTTCTTC	CASSSGRTGGFSYNEQFF
.	TRBJ2-3	.	TRBV5-1	TGCGCCAGCAGCTTATTGGATAACACAGATACGCAGTATTTT	CASSLLDNTDTQYF
.	TRBJ2-2	TRBD2	TRBV7-2	TGTGCCAGCAGCTTGGCATTCGGACTAGCGGGAGTGACCGGGGAGCTGTTTTTT	CASSLAFGLAGVTGELFF
once	TRBJ2-3	TRBD2	TRBV9	TGTGCCAGCAGCGGGGCTAGCGGGAGAACAGATACGCAGTATTTT	CASSGASGRTDTQYF